One T cell receptor (beta chain) is described in this entry. Its antigen is currently unknown. The data derive from a study of a mutant IDH1 vaccine in newly diagnosed glioma. This sample's time point: week 35, safety follow-up. What each vaccine dose contained was 300 ug of mutant IDH1 20-mer peptide, accompanied by topical imiquimod. TCRdb keeps only in-frame clones here, not all; method: immunoSEQ multiplex PCR. The data hold around 30,000 clones, with roughly 80% observed a single time. Germline CDR1 MNHEY, CDR2 SMNVEV (reference sequence). V lost 3 bases to trimming and J lost 8 bases; unmatched junction nucleotides: 11. The CDR3 runs to 16 residues.

This receptor was taken from a woman in her late teens or twenties with glioma. The chain has TRBV27 and TRBJ1-4; 8 nucleotides agree with TRBD1. This sample comprised PBMCs, obtained from a glioma patient whose treatment included an IDH1 peptide vaccine. CDR3: CASSFKWTGLREKLFF. CDR3 nucleotide sequence: TGTGCCAGCAGTTTCAAATGGACAGGGCTAAGGGAAAAACTGTTTTTT.